This paragraph covers one T cell receptor (beta chain) sequence. Antigen specificity is unknown. The CDR3 loop spans 13 amino acids. CDR1 PRHDT and CDR2 FYEKMQ come from the germline V gene (reference sequence). V was clipped by 5 bases and J by 5 bases, with 12 bases between them. Sequencing was performed with immunoSEQ multiplex PCR; in TCRdb, only in-frame clones are kept and a portion is missing. This table holds some 580,000 clones, around 97% found once. This entry is derived from a study of shared clonotypes between healthy human individuals. Points from the study as a whole: The study sampled only blood, and tissue repertoires likely differ.

Researchers partitioned CD4+ cells into CD45RA+ naive and CD45RA-negative memory subsets. The sequenced sample consisted of naive CD4+ T cells sorted from blood. Subset here: CD45RA+ positively selected. This sequence originates from a woman aged 30 to 39 in good health. The rearrangement joins TRBV13 to TRBJ1-1, with D hard to call. CDR3 bases: TGTGCCAGCAGCCCATACGGACGGACTGAAGCTTTCTTT. Amino acids: CASSPYGRTEAFF.